One sample yielded the 15 T cell receptor beta chains listed below, sequenced in a study of blood T cell repertoires in COVID-19. Repertoires were generated with immunoSEQ multiplex PCR, while TCRdb's copy carries only in-frame clones and drops some. The table includes fewer than 150,000 clones, 84% detected once. Sequencing used PBMCs or T cells enriched from blood (not recorded which). These receptors all come from a woman aged 18-29 years who had been exposed to COVID-19.

Remarks on this clone: Different DNA sequences within this sample yield the same CDR3. The rearrangement uses TRBV7-2 and TRBJ2-7, with D possibly matching TRBD2 (6 bases). Trimming stripped 1 base from V and 0 bases from J, with 7 bases between. Germline lookup yields CDR1 SGHTA and CDR2 FQGNSA. The CDR3 has 14 amino acids. In DNA form, the CDR3 reads TGTGCCAGCAGCTTAGGCGGGATCTCCTACGAGCAGTACTTC. Encoded protein: CASSLGGISYEQYF.

The rearrangement joins TRBV2 to TRBJ2-7, with TRBD2 matching over 7 bases. Germline V gene data show CDR1 as SNHLY and CDR2 as FYNNEI. The CDR3 loop spans 14 amino acids. The V gene end was trimmed by 3 bases and the J gene end by 6 bases; junction bases not matched to a gene: 8. The CDR3, as DNA: TGTGCCAGCAGTGACCTCACTAGCGAGGTCGAGCAGTACTTC. This translates into CASSDLTSEVEQYF.

The V gene is TRBV24-1, the J gene TRBJ2-1, with 11 bases that match TRBD2. Germline V lookup: CDR1 KGHDR, CDR2 SFDVKD. J was trimmed by 7 bases and V by 5 bases; bases with no gene match: 12. The CDR3 extends over 17 amino acids. The CDR3 here is CATSAPRGLAGGNEQFF. CDR3 nucleotide sequence: TGTGCCACCAGTGCCCCCAGAGGGCTAGCGGGAGGTAATGAGCAGTTCTTC.

This clone was seen a single time. The genes are TRBV12-3 or TRBV12-4 and TRBJ1-1, with unresolved D. The germline V and J ends were trimmed by 7 bases and 4 bases, with 13 bases remaining between them. The CDR3 extends over 13 amino acids. The chain's CDR3 is CASTFAGGTEAFF. CDR3 DNA sequence: TGTGCCAGCACCTTCGCCGGTGGCACTGAAGCTTTCTTT.

This clone was seen more than once but under ten times. This chain joins TRBV3-1 (or the pseudogene TRBV3-2) and TRBJ2-7; TRBD2 might be the D (6 bases). The CDR3 spans 16 residues. V lost 4 bases to trimming and J lost 0 bases, with 16 bases between them. Germline V CDR1 and CDR2: LGHDT, YNNKEL (reference sequence). The CDR3 here is CASSRNRAGSSYEQYF. DNA of the CDR3: TGTGCCAGCAGCCGCAACCGGGCGGGAAGCTCCTACGAGCAGTACTTC.

There are many counts of this clone. This chain joins TRBV6-2 or TRBV6-3 and TRBJ1-5; D uncertain. V was cut by 0 bases and J by 2 bases, with 5 bases left in between. Per germline, CDR1 MNHEY and CDR2 SVGEGT. The CDR3 is 14 amino acids. The CDR3 loop is CASSYSRRNQPQHF. CDR3 nucleotide sequence: TGTGCCAGCAGTTACTCGCGCCGCAATCAGCCCCAGCATTTT.

J is TRBJ1-2 and V is TRBV29-1; D is unresolved. With 6 bases removed from V and 10 bases from J, the gap between germline ends came to 12 bases. The germline V gene encodes CDR1 SQVTM and CDR2 ANQGSEA. This CDR3 spans 10 amino acids. The CDR3 region is CSVRDILYTF. Written as DNA, the CDR3 is TGCAGCGTCCGCGACATCCTCTACACCTTC.

V usage is TRBV3-1 (or the pseudogene TRBV3-2) and J usage is TRBJ2-7, with TRBD2 matching 7 bases. Germline V gives CDR1 LGHDT, CDR2 YNNKEL (reference sequence). J was trimmed by 7 bases and V by 2 bases; bases with no gene match: 2. The CDR3 sequence is 12 residues long. The CDR3 sequence is CASSQLGGEQYF. CDR3 nucleotides: TGTGCCAGCAGCCAATTGGGGGGGGAGCAGTACTTC.

The V gene is TRBV19, the J gene TRBJ1-2; TRBD1 might be the D (6 bases). Trimming removed 8 bases from V and 2 bases from J, with 9 bases in between. Germline V gene data show CDR1 as LNHDA and CDR2 as SQIVND (reference sequence). The CDR3 is made up of 12 amino acids. The CDR3 nucleotides are TGTGCCAGTGGAACAGGGAACTATGGCTACACCTTC. Protein product: CASGTGNYGYTF.

V gene TRBV6-4 combines with J gene TRBJ1-6; D is ambiguous. The CDR3 totals 13 residues. V was trimmed by 3 bases and J by 7 bases, leaving 7 bases between them. Germline lookup yields CDR1 MRHNA and CDR2 SNTAGT. CDR3 nucleotides: TGTGCCAGCAGTGATATCCTAAATTCACCCCTCCACTTT. Its translation: CASSDILNSPLHF.

The chain uses TRBV9 and TRBJ1-5; tentative D call: TRBD1 (5 bases). Per germline, CDR1 SGDLS and CDR2 YYNGEE. Trimming removed 1 base at V and 3 bases at J, with 11 bases between. CDR3 length: 15 residues. CDR3 in amino acids: CASSVSGGVNQPQHF. DNA of the CDR3: TGTGCCAGCAGCGTATCAGGAGGGGTCAATCAGCCCCAGCATTTT.

J is TRBJ2-1 and V is TRBV21-1; the table calls TRBD1, which could not be checked here. TRBV21-1 is marked as a pseudogene. The CDR3 extends over 16 amino acids. This chain's CDR3 is CASSTPTGADYNEQFF. The CDR3 nucleotides are TGTGCCAGCAGCACACCAACAGGGGCCGACTACAATGAGCAGTTCTTC.

CDR3: CASSSRTSPREEQFF. The CDR3 DNA reads as TGTGCCAGCAGCTCTCGGACTAGCCCGAGGGAGGAGCAGTTCTTC. The chain carries TRBV9 and TRBJ2-1; 8 bases fit TRBD2. This CDR3 has 15 residues. The germline V gene has CDR1 SGDLS and CDR2 YYNGEE. Trimming removed 4 bases from V and 10 bases from J; junction bases left unmatched: 13.

The rearrangement uses TRBV30 and TRBJ2-5; 7 bases line up with TRBD1. CDR3 length: 13 residues. The V segment lost 2 bases and the J segment 5 bases; nucleotides outside the gene matches: 5. CDR1 and CDR2 from the germline V gene are GTSNPN and SVGIG (reference sequence). The CDR3 here is CAWSRQGWETQYF. The DNA of the CDR3 is TGTGCCTGGAGTAGACAGGGCTGGGAGACCCAGTACTTC.

The chain has TRBV11-1 and TRBJ2-1, with D unresolved. The V and J ends lost 3 bases and 3 bases respectively, with 6 bases between them. The CDR3 spans 13 residues. Germline V CDR1 and CDR2: SGHAT, FQDESV (reference sequence). CDR3 sequence (DNA): TGTGCCAGCAGCTTCGGTTTCTACAATGAGCAGTTCTTC. Protein: CASSFGFYNEQFF.